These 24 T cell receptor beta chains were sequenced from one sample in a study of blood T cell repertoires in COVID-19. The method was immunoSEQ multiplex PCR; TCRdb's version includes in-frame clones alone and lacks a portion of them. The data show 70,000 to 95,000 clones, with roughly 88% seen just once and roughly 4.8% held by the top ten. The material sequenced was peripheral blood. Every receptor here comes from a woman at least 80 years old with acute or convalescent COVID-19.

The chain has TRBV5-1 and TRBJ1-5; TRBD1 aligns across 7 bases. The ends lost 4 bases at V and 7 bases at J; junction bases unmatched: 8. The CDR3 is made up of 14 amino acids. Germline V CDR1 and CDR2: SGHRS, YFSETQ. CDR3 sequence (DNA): TGCGCCAGCAGCCTGACAGGGCAGGGACAGCCCCAGCATTTT. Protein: CASSLTGQGQPQHF.

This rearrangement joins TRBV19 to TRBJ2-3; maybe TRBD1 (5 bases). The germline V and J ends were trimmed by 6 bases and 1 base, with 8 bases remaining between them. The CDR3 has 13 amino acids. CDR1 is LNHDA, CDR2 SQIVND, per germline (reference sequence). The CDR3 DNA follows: TGTGCCAGTAGCAGGGCGGGCACAGATACGCAGTATTTT. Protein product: CASSRAGTDTQYF.

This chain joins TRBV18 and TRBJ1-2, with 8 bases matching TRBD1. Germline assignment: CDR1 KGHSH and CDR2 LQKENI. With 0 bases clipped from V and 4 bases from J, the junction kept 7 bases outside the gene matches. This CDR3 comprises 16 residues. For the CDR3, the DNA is TGTGCCAGCTCACCACCTGGGACAGGAAGAACCTATGGCTACACCTTC. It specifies CASSPPGTGRTYGYTF.

CDR3 nucleotides: TGTGCCAGCAGCTTAGCGGAGCCGTGGAGTGAGCAGTTCTTC. This encodes CASSLAEPWSEQFF. This chain joins TRBV7-2 and TRBJ2-1; D is ambiguous. The CDR3 spans 14 residues. CDR1 is SGHTA and CDR2 is FQGNSA in the germline V gene. V was trimmed by 0 bases and J by 9 bases, leaving 12 bases between them.

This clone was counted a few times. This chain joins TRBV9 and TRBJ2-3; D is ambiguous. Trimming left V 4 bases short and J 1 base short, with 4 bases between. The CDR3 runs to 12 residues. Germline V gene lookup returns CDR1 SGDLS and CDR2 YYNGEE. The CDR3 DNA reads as TGTGCCAGCAGCCTTCGCACAGATACGCAGTATTTT. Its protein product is CASSLRTDTQYF.

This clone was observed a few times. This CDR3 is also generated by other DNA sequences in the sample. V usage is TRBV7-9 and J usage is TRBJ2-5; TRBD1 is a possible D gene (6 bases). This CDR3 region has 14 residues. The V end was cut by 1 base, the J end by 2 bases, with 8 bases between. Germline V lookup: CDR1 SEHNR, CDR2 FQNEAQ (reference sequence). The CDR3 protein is CASSLGQGQETQYF. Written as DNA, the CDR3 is TGTGCCAGCAGCTTAGGGCAGGGGCAAGAGACCCAGTACTTC.

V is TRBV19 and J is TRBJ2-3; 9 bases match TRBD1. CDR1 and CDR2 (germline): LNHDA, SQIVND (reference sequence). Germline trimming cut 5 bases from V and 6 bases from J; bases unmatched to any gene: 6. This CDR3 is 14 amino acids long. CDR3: CASSAGTGFDTQYF. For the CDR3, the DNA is TGTGCCAGTAGTGCAGGGACAGGGTTTGATACGCAGTATTTT.

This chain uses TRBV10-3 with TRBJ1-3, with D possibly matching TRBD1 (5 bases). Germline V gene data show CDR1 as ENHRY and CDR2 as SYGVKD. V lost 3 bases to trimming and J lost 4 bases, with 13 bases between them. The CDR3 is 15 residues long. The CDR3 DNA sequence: TGTGCCATCAGTGAAAACAGGCGTATAGGAAACACCATATATTTT. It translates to CAISENRRIGNTIYF.

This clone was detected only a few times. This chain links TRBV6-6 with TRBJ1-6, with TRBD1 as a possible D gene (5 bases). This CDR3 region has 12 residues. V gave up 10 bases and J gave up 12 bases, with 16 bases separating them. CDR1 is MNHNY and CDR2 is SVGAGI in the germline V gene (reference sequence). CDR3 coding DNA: TGTGCCATCGGGCGGGACGAGGGACCCCTCCACTTT. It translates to CAIGRDEGPLHF.

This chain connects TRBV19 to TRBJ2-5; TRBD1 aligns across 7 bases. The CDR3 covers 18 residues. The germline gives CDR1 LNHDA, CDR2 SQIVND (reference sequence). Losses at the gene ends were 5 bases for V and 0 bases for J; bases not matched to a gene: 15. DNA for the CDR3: TGTGCCAGTAGTTCACCAAGACAGGGCGAGAACTACCAAGAGACCCAGTACTTC. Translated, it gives CASSSPRQGENYQETQYF.

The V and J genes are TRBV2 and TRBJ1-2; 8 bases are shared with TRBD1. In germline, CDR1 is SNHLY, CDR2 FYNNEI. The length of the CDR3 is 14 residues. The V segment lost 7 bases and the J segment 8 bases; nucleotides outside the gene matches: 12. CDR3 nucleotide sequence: TGTGCCAGCACGGACAGGGATGGTAGTAAAGGCTACACCTTC. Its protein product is CASTDRDGSKGYTF. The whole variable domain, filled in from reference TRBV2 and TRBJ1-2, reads EPEVTQTPSHQVTQMGQEVILRCVPISNHLYFYWYRQILGQKVEFLVSFYNNEISEKSEIFDDQFSVERPDGSNFTLKIRSTKLEDSAMYFCASTDRDGSKGYTFGSGTRLTVV.

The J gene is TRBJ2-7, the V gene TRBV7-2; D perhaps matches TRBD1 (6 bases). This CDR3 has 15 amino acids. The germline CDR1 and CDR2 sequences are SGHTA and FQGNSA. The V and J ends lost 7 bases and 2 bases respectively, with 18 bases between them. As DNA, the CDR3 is TGTGCCAGCACCCCCACCTGGGGGCCGCCCTACGAGCAGTACTTC. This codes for CASTPTWGPPYEQYF.

CDR3 amino acids: CASSGGAWDEQYF. The CDR3 nucleotides are TGTGCCAGCAGCGGGGGCGCGTGGGACGAGCAGTACTTC. This chain joins TRBV7-9 and TRBJ2-7; the D gene is possibly TRBD1 (6 bases). In germline, CDR1 is SEHNR, CDR2 FQNEAQ (reference sequence). V was shortened by 5 bases and J by 5 bases, with 13 bases between the two germline ends. This CDR3 is 13 amino acids long.

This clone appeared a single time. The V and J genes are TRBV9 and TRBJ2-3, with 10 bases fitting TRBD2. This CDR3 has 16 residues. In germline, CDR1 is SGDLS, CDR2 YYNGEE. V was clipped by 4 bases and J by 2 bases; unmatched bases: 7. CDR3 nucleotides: TGTGCCAGCAGCCTCGGACTAGCGGTTCTCACAGATACGCAGTATTTT. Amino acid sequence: CASSLGLAVLTDTQYF.

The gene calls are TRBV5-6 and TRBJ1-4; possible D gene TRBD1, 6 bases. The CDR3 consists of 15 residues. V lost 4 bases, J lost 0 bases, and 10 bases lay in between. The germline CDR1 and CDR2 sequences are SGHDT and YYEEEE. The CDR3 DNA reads TGTGCCAGCAGCAGAAACAGGGCAACTAATGAAAAACTGTTTTTT. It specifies CASSRNRATNEKLFF.

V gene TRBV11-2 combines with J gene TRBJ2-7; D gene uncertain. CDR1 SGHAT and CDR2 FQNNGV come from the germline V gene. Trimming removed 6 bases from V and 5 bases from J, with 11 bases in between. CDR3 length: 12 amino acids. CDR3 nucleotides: TGTGCCAGCAGGGGCTTAGGTAACGAGCAGTACTTC. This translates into CASRGLGNEQYF.

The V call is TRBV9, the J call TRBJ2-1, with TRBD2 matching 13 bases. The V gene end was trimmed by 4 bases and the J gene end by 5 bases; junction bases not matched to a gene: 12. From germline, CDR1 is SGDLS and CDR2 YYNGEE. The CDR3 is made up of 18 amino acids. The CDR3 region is CASSRAPLTSGRNNEQFF. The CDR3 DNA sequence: TGTGCCAGCAGCCGAGCTCCCTTGACTAGCGGGAGGAACAATGAGCAGTTCTTC.

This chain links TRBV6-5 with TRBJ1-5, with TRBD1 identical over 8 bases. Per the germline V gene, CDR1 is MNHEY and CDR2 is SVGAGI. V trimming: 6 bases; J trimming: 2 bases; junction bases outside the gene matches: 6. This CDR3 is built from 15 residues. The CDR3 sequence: CASRRGQDRNQPQHF. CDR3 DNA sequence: TGTGCCAGCAGGAGGGGACAGGATCGCAATCAGCCCCAGCATTTT.

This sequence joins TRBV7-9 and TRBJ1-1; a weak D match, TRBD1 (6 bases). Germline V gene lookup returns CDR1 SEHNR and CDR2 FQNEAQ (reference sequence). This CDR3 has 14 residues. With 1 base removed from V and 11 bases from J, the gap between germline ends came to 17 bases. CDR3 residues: CASSLDVSGEEAFF. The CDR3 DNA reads TGTGCCAGCAGCTTAGACGTATCAGGGGAAGAGGCTTTCTTT.

This CDR3 is CASSAGAGNTEAFF. CDR3 nucleotides: TGTGCCAGCAGCGCGGGGGCGGGGAACACTGAAGCTTTCTTT. The J gene is TRBJ1-1, the V gene TRBV5-5, with TRBD1 as a possible D gene (6 bases). Looked up from germline, CDR1 is SGHKS and CDR2 is YYEKEE (reference sequence). Trimming removed 4 bases from V and 1 base from J, with 11 bases in between. The CDR3 is 14 residues long.

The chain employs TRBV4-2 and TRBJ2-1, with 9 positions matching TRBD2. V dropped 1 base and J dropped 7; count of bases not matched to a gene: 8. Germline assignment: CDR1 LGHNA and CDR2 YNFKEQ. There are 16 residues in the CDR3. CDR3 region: CASSQVFAGGRNEQFF. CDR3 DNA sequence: TGTGCCAGCAGCCAAGTCTTTGCGGGGGGGCGAAATGAGCAGTTCTTC.

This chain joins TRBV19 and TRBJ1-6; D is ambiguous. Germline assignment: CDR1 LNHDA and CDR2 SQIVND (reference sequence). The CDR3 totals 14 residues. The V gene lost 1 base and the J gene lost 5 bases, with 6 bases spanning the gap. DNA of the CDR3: TGTGCCAGTAGTATAGGAGGGAATAATTCACCCCTCCACTTT. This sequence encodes CASSIGGNNSPLHF. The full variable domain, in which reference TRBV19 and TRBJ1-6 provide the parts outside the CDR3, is DGGITQSPKYLFRKEGQNVTLSCEQNLNHDAMYWYRQDPGQGLRLIYYSQIVNDFQKGDIAEGYSVSREKKESFPLTVTSAQKNPTAFYLCASSIGGNNSPLHFGNGTRLTVT.

CDR3 sequence: CASSSRRGINTGELFF. In nucleotides, the CDR3 is TGTGCCAGCAGCTCTCGTAGGGGAATTAACACCGGGGAGCTGTTTTTT. The chain combines TRBV7-2 with TRBJ2-2, with D tentatively TRBD1 (5 bases). V lost 4 bases to trimming and J lost 2 bases, with 14 bases between them. In germline, CDR1 is SGHTA, CDR2 FQGNSA. This CDR3 is built from 16 residues. Drawing the rest from reference TRBV7-2 and TRBJ2-2, the complete variable domain is GAGVSQSPSNKVTEKGKDVELRCDPISGHTALYWYRQSLGQGLEFLIYFQGNSAPDKSGLPSDRFSAERTGGSVSTLTIQRTQQEDSAVYLCASSSRRGINTGELFFGEGSRLTVL.

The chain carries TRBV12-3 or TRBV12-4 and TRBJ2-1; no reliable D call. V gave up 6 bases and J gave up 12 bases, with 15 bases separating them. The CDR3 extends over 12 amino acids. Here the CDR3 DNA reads TGTGCCAGCAGCACCCAACCCGGTGGGCAGTTCTTC. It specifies CASSTQPGGQFF.